The 2 T cell receptor beta chains reported below all come from one sample, sequenced in a study of T cell responses to AZD1222 COVID-19 vaccine. Clones were read by immunoSEQ multiplex PCR, and TCRdb kept only the in-frame ones, dropping some. The profile shows tens of thousands of clones, 80% to 90% of them singletons. The specimen was peripheral blood, collected 28 days after the second AZD1222 dose. The receptors originated from an adult who received the AZD1222 COVID-19 vaccine.

The chain links TRBV5-4 to TRBJ2-2; 8 bases fit TRBD2. Germline CDR1 is SGHNT and CDR2 is YYREEE (reference sequence). The CDR3 is made up of 16 amino acids. Germline trimming cut 0 bases from V and 4 bases from J; bases unmatched to any gene: 5. The CDR3 DNA reads TGTGCCAGCAGCTTGGTCGGGGGGGCCGCCACCGGGGAGCTGTTTTTT. Translated, it gives CASSLVGGAATGELFF.

The rearrangement joins TRBV28 to TRBJ2-6, with D hard to call. V lost 6 bases and J 4 bases, leaving 10 bases between the germline ends. The CDR3 length is 14 residues. The germline V gene has CDR1 MDHEN and CDR2 SYDVKM. The CDR3 DNA sequence: TGTGCCAGCAGCCCTCTGGGGGGGGCCAACGTCCTGACTTTC. Protein: CASSPLGGANVLTF.